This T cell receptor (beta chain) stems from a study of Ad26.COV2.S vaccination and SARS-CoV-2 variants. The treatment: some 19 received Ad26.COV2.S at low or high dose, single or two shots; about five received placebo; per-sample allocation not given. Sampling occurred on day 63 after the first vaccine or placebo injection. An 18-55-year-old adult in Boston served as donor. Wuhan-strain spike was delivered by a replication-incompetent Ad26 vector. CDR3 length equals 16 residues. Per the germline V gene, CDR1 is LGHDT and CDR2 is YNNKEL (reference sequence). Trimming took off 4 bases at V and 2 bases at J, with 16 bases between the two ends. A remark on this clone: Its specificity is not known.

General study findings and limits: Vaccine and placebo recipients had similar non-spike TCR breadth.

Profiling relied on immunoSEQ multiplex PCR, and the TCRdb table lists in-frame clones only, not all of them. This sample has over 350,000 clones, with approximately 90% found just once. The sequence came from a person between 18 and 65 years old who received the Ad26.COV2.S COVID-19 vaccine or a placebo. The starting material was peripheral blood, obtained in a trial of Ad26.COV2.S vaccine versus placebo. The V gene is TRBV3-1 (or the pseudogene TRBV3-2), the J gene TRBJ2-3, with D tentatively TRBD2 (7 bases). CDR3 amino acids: CASSRVWGGVTDTQYF. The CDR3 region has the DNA TGTGCCAGCAGCCGGGTCTGGGGGGGCGTCACAGATACGCAGTATTTT.